The 27 T cell receptor beta chains below all came from one sample that was sequenced in a study of blood T cell repertoires in COVID-19. TCRdb keeps only in-frame clones here, not all; method: immunoSEQ multiplex PCR. The sample carries roughly 670,000 clones, 85% to 90% recorded once. Sample: peripheral blood. These receptors were taken from a woman aged 18-29 years with acute or convalescent COVID-19.

The chain couples TRBV6-5 to TRBJ1-1; 8 bases agree with TRBD1. This CDR3 has 16 residues. Losses at the gene ends were 0 bases for V and 0 bases for J; bases not matched to a gene: 3. The V gene's germline CDR1 is MNHEY and CDR2 SVGAGI. The CDR3 DNA reads TGTGCCAGCAGTTACTCCCACAGGGGGATGAACACTGAAGCTTTCTTT. Its protein product is CASSYSHRGMNTEAFF.

This sequence joins TRBV30 and TRBJ2-1; TRBD2 aligns across 9 bases. Trimming removed 5 bases from V and 0 bases from J; junction bases left unmatched: 8. Germline CDR1 is GTSNPN and CDR2 is SVGIG (reference sequence). This CDR3 spans 16 amino acids. This chain's CDR3 is CAWSSGGLPSYNEQFF. CDR3 DNA sequence: TGTGCCTGGTCAAGCGGGGGGCTGCCCTCCTACAATGAGCAGTTCTTC.

The chain combines TRBV29-1 with TRBJ2-3, with TRBD2 matching over 7 bases. V lost 4 bases to trimming and J lost 3 bases; unmatched junction nucleotides: 7. Germline values: CDR1 SQVTM, CDR2 ANQGSEA. The CDR3 consists of 14 residues. The CDR3: CSVVPGGRTDTQYF. The DNA of the CDR3 is TGCAGCGTTGTCCCGGGGGGTAGAACAGATACGCAGTATTTT.

This clone occurred a few times. The chain employs TRBV5-1 and TRBJ1-1; TRBD1 might be the D (5 bases). This CDR3 has 15 residues. CDR1 and CDR2 from the germline V gene are SGHRS and YFSETQ. Trimming shortened V by 0 bases and J by 4 bases, and 13 bases separated the two germline ends. In DNA, the CDR3 is TGCGCCAGCAGCTTGGAGGGGCGGATCGGCACTGAAGCTTTCTTT. Translation gives CASSLEGRIGTEAFF.

The chain employs TRBV7-2 and TRBJ1-4; a weak D match, TRBD1 (5 bases). CDR3 length: 13 amino acids. V shed 5 bases and J shed 11 bases, with 15 bases lying between them. Germline loops: CDR1 SGHTA, CDR2 FQGNSA. The chain's CDR3 is CASSLGGGWKLFF. CDR3 coding DNA: TGTGCCAGCAGCCTGGGGGGTGGGTGGAAACTGTTTTTT.

The rearrangement uses TRBV6-4 and TRBJ1-2, with TRBD1 identical over 9 bases. The J segment lost 7 bases and the V segment lost 6 bases, leaving 12 bases of the junction unmatched. Germline V gene lookup returns CDR1 MRHNA and CDR2 SNTAGT. CDR3 length: 15 residues. The DNA for the CDR3 is TGTGCCAGCAGCCCCGGGACAGGGTTGGTCTCTGGCTACACCTTC. Residues: CASSPGTGLVSGYTF.

This clone was counted between two and nine times. CDR3 nucleotides: TGTGCCAGCAGCTCGAAAGGGGCAGGGAGGTATGGGGGCACCGGGGAGCTGTTTTTT. Protein: CASSSKGAGRYGGTGELFF. The gene calls are TRBV28 and TRBJ2-2; possibly TRBD2 for D (6 bases). Per germline, CDR1 MDHEN and CDR2 SYDVKM. The CDR3 extends over 19 amino acids. The V gene lost 6 bases and the J gene lost 4 bases, with 27 bases spanning the gap.

This sequence joins TRBV10-3 and TRBJ2-1; tentatively, D is TRBD1 (6 bases). The CDR3 spans 14 residues. CDR1 and CDR2 from the germline V gene are ENHRY and SYGVKD. V was clipped by 2 bases and J by 14 bases, with 19 bases between them. For the CDR3, the DNA is TGTGCCATCAGTGAGAGGCAGGGGCTACCCAGCAAGTTCTTC. Translating it yields CAISERQGLPSKFF.

The chain links TRBV7-8 to TRBJ1-4; D is uncertain. V lost 5 bases to trimming and J lost 3 bases, with 7 bases between them. Per germline, CDR1 SGHVS and CDR2 FQNEAQ. The CDR3 runs 13 residues. Here the CDR3 reads CASSSGPNEKLFF. DNA for the CDR3: TGTGCCAGCAGCAGCGGACCTAATGAAAAACTGTTTTTT.

This chain links TRBV7-8 with TRBJ2-2; 7 bases map to TRBD1. Germline V CDR1 and CDR2: SGHVS, FQNEAQ. V dropped 1 base and J dropped 6; count of bases not matched to a gene: 8. The CDR3 consists of 16 residues. DNA for the CDR3: TGTGCCAGCAGCTTAGGTTACAGGGGACGGCCCGGGGAGCTGTTTTTT. Its protein product is CASSLGYRGRPGELFF.

The chain is built from TRBV28 and TRBJ2-7; a possible D gene is TRBD1 (5 bases). CDR1 MDHEN and CDR2 SYDVKM come from the germline V gene. The V gene lost 4 bases and the J gene lost 2 bases, with 15 bases spanning the gap. This CDR3 has 15 amino acids. The CDR3 DNA sequence: TGTGCCAGCAGTTCAGTGTCAGGGCACCCCTACGAGCAGTACTTC. This gives the protein CASSSVSGHPYEQYF. Supplemented by reference TRBV28 and TRBJ2-7, the full variable domain reads DVKVTQSSRYLVKRTGEKVFLECVQDMDHENMFWYRQDPGLGLRLIYFSYDVKMKEKGDIPEGYSVSREKKERFSLILESASTNQTSMYLCASSSVSGHPYEQYFGPGTRLTVT.

Regarding this clone: Additional DNA sequences in this sample encode the identical CDR3. The gene calls are TRBV7-9 and TRBJ2-7; a possible D gene is TRBD1 (6 bases). The CDR3 has 12 amino acids. V dropped 3 bases and J dropped 4 bases, with 7 bases sitting between them. Germline values: CDR1 SEHNR, CDR2 FQNEAQ (reference sequence). CDR3 coding DNA: TGTGCCAGCAGCTTGACAGGATACGAGCAGTACTTC. Amino acid sequence: CASSLTGYEQYF.

The J gene is TRBJ1-5, the V gene TRBV3-1 (or the pseudogene TRBV3-2), with D maybe TRBD1 (6 bases). The CDR3 is made up of 15 amino acids. The V gene lost 1 base and the J gene lost 1 base, with 8 bases spanning the gap. Germline V lookup: CDR1 LGHDT, CDR2 YNNKEL (reference sequence). The CDR3 loop reads CASSQGGGSNQPQHF. In DNA form, the CDR3 reads TGTGCCAGCAGCCAAGGAGGGGGAAGCAATCAGCCCCAGCATTTT.

J is TRBJ2-3 and V is TRBV5-1, with 12 bases matching TRBD2. The ends lost 1 base at V and 4 bases at J; junction bases unmatched: 4. This CDR3 spans 16 amino acids. Germline assignment: CDR1 SGHRS and CDR2 YFSETQ. Written as DNA, the CDR3 is TGCGCCAGCAGCTTGCCGACTAGCGGGGGCGCAGATACGCAGTATTTT. As protein: CASSLPTSGGADTQYF.

The genes are TRBV13 and TRBJ1-2; 7 nucleotides agree with TRBD1. The CDR3 has 15 residues. CDR1 is PRHDT, CDR2 FYEKMQ, per germline (reference sequence). V was clipped by 2 bases and J by 4 bases; unmatched bases: 7. The CDR3 loop is CASSLPTGDLYGYTF. The CDR3 DNA follows: TGTGCCAGCAGCTTACCCACAGGGGACCTCTATGGCTACACCTTC.

The chain links TRBV7-2 to TRBJ1-3; 8 positions agree with TRBD1. In germline, CDR1 is SGHTA, CDR2 FQGNSA. Trimming at V came to 2 bases and at J to 4 bases, leaving 4 bases not matched to a gene. The CDR3 length is 15 residues. The CDR3 nucleotides read TGTGCCAGCAGCTTATCCCAGGGGGCCGGAAACACCATATATTTT. Protein product: CASSLSQGAGNTIYF.

The genes are TRBV7-9 and TRBJ1-4, with 10 bases that match TRBD1. The CDR3 runs 15 residues. V was pared by 4 bases and J by 5 bases, with 4 bases of the junction left unmatched. In germline, CDR1 is SEHNR, CDR2 FQNEAQ (reference sequence). The CDR3 protein is CASSSRTGGNEKLFF. The CDR3 nucleotides read TGTGCCAGCAGCTCCCGGACAGGGGGGAATGAAAAACTGTTTTTT.

The chain carries TRBV7-9 and TRBJ1-6, with unresolved D. V was shortened by 2 bases and J by 5 bases, with 10 bases between the two germline ends. The length of the CDR3 is 15 residues. The germline V gene has CDR1 SEHNR and CDR2 FQNEAQ (reference sequence). CDR3 loop: CASSLLSGDNSPLHF. The CDR3 bases are TGTGCCAGCAGCTTACTCTCCGGGGATAATTCACCCCTCCACTTT.

The chain joins TRBV24-1 to TRBJ2-2, with D possibly being TRBD1 (6 bases). This CDR3 comprises 15 residues. Trimming removed 6 bases from V and 4 bases from J, with 14 bases in between. Germline CDR1 reads KGHDR; CDR2 reads SFDVKD. CDR3 sequence: CATSWGRGPTGELFF. The DNA of the CDR3 is TGTGCCACCAGTTGGGGGCGCGGACCCACCGGGGAGCTGTTTTTT.

The rearrangement joins TRBV15 to TRBJ1-2, with D uncertain. V was trimmed by 1 base and J by 4 bases, leaving 7 bases between them. CDR3 length: 13 amino acids. CDR1 is LNHNV, CDR2 YYDKDF, per germline (reference sequence). The CDR3 region has the DNA TGTGCCACCAGCAGAGGCACAGCCTATGGCTACACCTTC. Translating it yields CATSRGTAYGYTF.

The chain employs TRBV15 and TRBJ1-2, with 8 bases aligning to TRBD1. The CDR3 has 15 amino acids. V lost 8 bases to trimming and J lost 4 bases; unmatched junction nucleotides: 12. Germline assignment: CDR1 LNHNV and CDR2 YYDKDF (reference sequence). The chain's CDR3 is CATSDRVDSFYGYTF. CDR3 sequence (DNA): TGTGCCACCTCGGACAGGGTGGATAGTTTCTATGGCTACACCTTC.

This sequence joins TRBV7-8 and TRBJ1-5; 8 bases are shared with TRBD1. The CDR3 has 16 residues. Germline V CDR1 and CDR2: SGHVS, FQNEAQ. Losses at the gene ends were 0 bases for V and 3 bases for J; bases not matched to a gene: 4. The CDR3 protein is CASSLARTGHNQPQHF. The CDR3 coding sequence is TGTGCCAGCAGCTTAGCGAGGACAGGGCACAATCAGCCCCAGCATTTT.

The chain is built from TRBV6-5 and TRBJ1-5; D gene uncertain. This CDR3 is 13 amino acids long. Trimming took off 6 bases at V and 8 bases at J, with 14 bases between the two ends. The germline gives CDR1 MNHEY, CDR2 SVGAGI. CDR3 sequence: CASRLDGDEPQHF. The CDR3 DNA reads as TGTGCCAGCAGACTAGATGGGGATGAGCCCCAGCATTTT.

The chain uses TRBV14 and TRBJ2-3; D not certain. The CDR3 sequence is 13 residues long. Trimming shortened V by 1 base and J by 1 base, and 3 bases separated the two germline ends. In germline, CDR1 is SGHDN, CDR2 FVKESK. The CDR3 DNA follows: TGTGCCAGCAGCCAAGGAGGCACAGATACGCAGTATTTT. Its protein product is CASSQGGTDTQYF.

This clone was detected only a few times. The chain carries TRBV7-9 and TRBJ2-3, with a tentative D call TRBD1 (6 bases). The CDR3 has 17 amino acids. Germline CDR1 SEHNR, CDR2 FQNEAQ (reference sequence). Trimming pared 1 base from V and 4 bases from J, leaving 18 bases between. This chain's CDR3 is CASSLEWGRVGADTQYF. The CDR3 coding sequence is TGTGCCAGCAGCTTAGAGTGGGGGCGAGTAGGGGCAGATACGCAGTATTTT.

The chain is built from TRBV30 and TRBJ1-2, with 7 bases fitting TRBD1. The CDR3 runs to 15 residues. V lost 0 bases and J lost 6; bases outside the gene matches: 10. The germline V gene encodes CDR1 GTSNPN and CDR2 SVGIG (reference sequence). The CDR3 nucleotides read TGTGCCTGGAGTGTACTGGAGGGGGCTCGGGATGGCTACACCTTC. It encodes CAWSVLEGARDGYTF.

The chain combines TRBV6-2 or TRBV6-3 with TRBJ2-7; maybe TRBD2 (5 bases). V was cut by 2 bases and J by 5 bases, with 16 bases left in between. The CDR3 totals 15 residues. Germline CDR1 reads MNHEY; CDR2 reads SVGEGT. Here the CDR3 reads CASSYPAVQADEQYF. The DNA for the CDR3 is TGTGCCAGCAGTTACCCAGCGGTACAAGCCGACGAGCAGTACTTC.